One sample yielded the 11 T cell receptor beta chains listed below, sequenced in a study of blood T cell repertoires in COVID-19. The assay was immunoSEQ multiplex PCR, and TCRdb's table has in-frame clones only and misses some. The table records some 150,000 clones, approximately 90% of them present only once. The specimen sequenced was peripheral blood. Receptor source: an older woman who had recovered from COVID-19.

The J gene is TRBJ1-1, the V gene TRBV4-1; TRBD1 aligns across 8 bases. CDR3 size: 16 residues. Germline V gene sequence: CDR1 MGHRA, CDR2 YSYEKL. With V trimmed by 0 bases and J by 4 bases, 7 bases remained unmatched. The CDR3 loop reads CASSQDDQDRATEAFF. For the CDR3, the DNA is TGCGCCAGCAGCCAAGATGACCAGGACAGGGCCACTGAAGCTTTCTTT.

The V gene is TRBV4-1, the J gene TRBJ2-7, with 8 bases aligning to TRBD2. Trimming removed 0 bases from V and 1 base from J; junction bases left unmatched: 5. The CDR3 spans 16 residues. The germline CDR1 and CDR2 sequences are MGHRA and YSYEKL. The CDR3 spells CASSQDYRGGSYEQYF. Here the CDR3 DNA reads TGCGCCAGCAGCCAAGATTATCGGGGGGGTTCCTACGAGCAGTACTTC.

V is TRBV7-3 and J is TRBJ2-5, with TRBD1 matching over 7 bases. Germline V lookup: CDR1 SGHTA, CDR2 FQGTGA. The trim removed 1 base at V and 1 base at J, leaving 6 bases unmatched. This CDR3 contains 16 residues. The CDR3 DNA reads as TGTGCCAGCAGCTTAATAGGGGGCTCCCCCCAAGAGACCCAGTACTTC. Amino acids: CASSLIGGSPQETQYF.

The V gene is TRBV29-1, the J gene TRBJ2-7, with D possibly being TRBD1 (6 bases). Germline CDR1 SQVTM, CDR2 ANQGSEA. This CDR3 contains 13 residues. The V gene lost 5 bases and the J gene lost 1 base, with 12 bases spanning the gap. CDR3 sequence reads: CSVKTGISYEQYF. In DNA, the CDR3 is TGCAGCGTTAAAACAGGGATATCCTACGAGCAGTACTTC.

The chain joins TRBV19 to TRBJ2-5; 9 nucleotides match TRBD2. Germline assignment: CDR1 LNHDA and CDR2 SQIVND (reference sequence). The J segment lost 4 bases and the V segment lost 5 bases, leaving 8 bases of the junction unmatched. The CDR3 runs 15 residues. CDR3 residues: CASSGGLAGGETQYF. The CDR3 nucleotides read TGTGCCAGTAGTGGGGGACTAGCTGGGGGAGAGACCCAGTACTTC. The full variable domain, rest sourced from reference TRBV19 and TRBJ2-5, is DGGITQSPKYLFRKEGQNVTLSCEQNLNHDAMYWYRQDPGQGLRLIYYSQIVNDFQKGDIAEGYSVSREKKESFPLTVTSAQKNPTAFYLCASSGGLAGGETQYFGPGTRLLVL.

A single count supports this clone. This sequence joins TRBV20-1 and TRBJ1-2; D possibly corresponds to TRBD1 (6 bases). Looked up from germline, CDR1 is DFQATT and CDR2 is SNEGSKA (reference sequence). Trimming stripped 3 bases from V and 7 bases from J, with 9 bases between. The CDR3 contains 11 residues. The CDR3 is CSASMGAGYTF. The CDR3 coding sequence is TGCAGTGCTAGTATGGGGGCTGGCTACACCTTC.

This clone has a handful of counts. The CDR3 loop reads CASSPGNSGNEQFF. The CDR3, as DNA: TGCGCCAGCAGCCCTGGAAATAGCGGGAATGAGCAGTTCTTC. The J gene is TRBJ2-1, the V gene TRBV5-1, with 7 bases fitting TRBD2. Germline CDR1 reads SGHRS; CDR2 reads YFSETQ. V lost 4 bases, J lost 7 bases, and 8 bases stayed unmatched. The CDR3 contains 14 residues.

As regards this clone: A junction boundary mismatches the germline segment, possibly from a read error. This chain links TRBV6-5 with TRBJ2-5, with D tentatively TRBD1 (6 bases). Looked up from germline, CDR1 is MNHEY and CDR2 is SVGAGI. This CDR3 comprises 14 residues. CDR3 protein: CASSNSGAQETQYF. CDR3 DNA: TGTGCCAGCAGTAACTCAGGGGCGCAAGAGACCCAGTACTTC.

This clone has only one observation. The chain recombines TRBV10-1 with TRBJ2-6; tentatively, D is TRBD2 (6 bases). Germline CDR1 is WNHNN and CDR2 is SYGVQD (reference sequence). Between the trimmed V and J ends, which lost 2 bases and 4 bases, there was a span of 9 bases. The CDR3 is made up of 15 amino acids. In DNA form, the CDR3 reads TGCGCCAGCAGTGAGGGAGGGTCCGGGGCCAACGTCCTGACTTTC. Its protein is CASSEGGSGANVLTF.

This clone was seen just once. The chain recombines TRBV19 with TRBJ1-1, with D unresolved. CDR3 length: 16 amino acids. Germline V gives CDR1 LNHDA, CDR2 SQIVND (reference sequence). V was shortened by 0 bases and J by 1 base, with 12 bases between the two germline ends. CDR3 amino acids: CASSIDLAGKNTEAFF. CDR3 bases: TGTGCCAGTAGTATAGATTTGGCAGGTAAGAACACTGAAGCTTTCTTT.

V usage is TRBV21-1 and J usage is TRBJ2-2; TRBD2 is the table's D call, not checked against the DNA. TRBV21-1 is given as a pseudogene. The CDR3 spans 17 residues. This CDR3 is CASSKASGSSNTGELFF. The CDR3 DNA sequence: TGTGCCAGCAGCAAAGCTTCCGGGAGTTCGAACACCGGGGAGCTGTTTTTT.